One T cell receptor beta chain is described in this entry. No antigen is known for it. These data come from a study of shared clonotypes between healthy human individuals. Study-level information: The plates for each donor numbered three CD4 naive, three CD4 memory, two CD8 naive and one CD8 memory.

Findings and caveats of the study: Rarefaction analysis demonstrated incomplete sorted-subset sequencing notwithstanding large depth. Donors were few, which limited the genetic and exposure-history diversity represented.

CDR3 length: 13 amino acids. Between the trimmed V and J ends, which lost 7 bases and 4 bases, there was a span of 14 bases. The germline gives CDR1 SQVTM, CDR2 ANQGSEA. Source study methods: ImmunoSEQ junction-only sequences lacked quality scores, so their filtering differed. The data were produced by immunoSEQ multiplex PCR, yet TCRdb's version contains in-frame clones alone and is incomplete. V and J calls and clone size are those listed in that table; D and trimming were worked out from the DNA. Here the sample spans roughly 2.5 million clones, around nine tenths being singletons. Input material: naive CD4+ T cells sorted from blood. Specified subset: CD45RA+ positively selected. The rearrangement uses TRBV29-1 and TRBJ1-3, with a possible D match to TRBD1 (5 bases). The clonotype originates from a man aged 18-30 years in good health. CDR3 DNA: TGCAGCGGGGGCACGGCGCTAGGAAACACCATATATTTT. This codes for CSGGTALGNTIYF.